This TCR beta chain came from a study of PD-L1 blockade in urothelial cancer. Across the whole study: The study recovered a median of about 150,000 T cells per blood sample.

The CDR3 has 12 amino acids. V was pared by 2 bases and J by 2 bases, with 3 bases between. Germline assignment: CDR1 SGHDT and CDR2 YYEEEE. PCRs were each spiked with synthetic TCR analog templates. Sequencing was performed with immunoSEQ multiplex PCR; in TCRdb, only in-frame clones are kept and a portion is missing. The sample includes tens of thousands of clones, roughly 80% of them seen just once. As for time point: pretreatment peripheral blood. The chain uses TRBV5-6 and TRBJ2-3; D is undetermined. This TCR was recovered from a man older than 75 with urothelial cancer. Here the sequenced sample was PBMCs, taken around atezolizumab (anti-PD-L1) treatment. The CDR3: CASSFFTDTQYF. Here the CDR3 DNA reads TGTGCCAGCAGCTTCTTCACAGATACGCAGTATTTT.